The 7 T cell receptor beta chains below all came from one sample that was sequenced in a study of TIL therapy for anti-PD-1-resistant metastatic lung cancer. The immunoSEQ assay was v3. This table comes from immunoSEQ multiplex PCR, and its TCRdb copy is limited to in-frame clones, with some not included. This repertoire shows about 60,000 clones, about two thirds found once; its top ten account for about 6.3%. Time point indicated: pre-treatment sample, taken before nivolumab and TIL therapy. The source material was blood, sampled at baseline. The receptors shown here come from a person aged 25-80 years with non-small cell lung cancer.

The rearrangement links TRBV7-9 to TRBJ1-2; 9 bases align to TRBD1. The CDR3 extends over 13 amino acids. With V trimmed by 5 bases and J by 8 bases, 6 bases remained unmatched. The V gene's germline CDR1 is SEHNR and CDR2 FQNEAQ (reference sequence). CDR3 in amino acids: CASSPRDREGYTF. CDR3 in DNA: TGTGCCAGCAGCCCCCGGGACAGGGAAGGCTACACCTTC.

The gene calls are TRBV11-2 and TRBJ2-1, with D hard to call. This CDR3 comprises 15 residues. The germline V gene has CDR1 SGHAT and CDR2 FQNNGV. V was shortened by 1 base and J by 2 bases, with 9 bases between the two germline ends. In nucleotides, the CDR3 is TGTGCCAGCAGCTTAGTTTCACAGCCCTACAATGAGCAGTTCTTC. Amino acids: CASSLVSQPYNEQFF.

This sequence joins TRBV30 and TRBJ1-1; D not resolved. The CDR3 totals 14 residues. Germline V gives CDR1 GTSNPN, CDR2 SVGIG (reference sequence). This CDR3 is CATQKWLGNTEAFF. CDR3 in DNA: TGTGCTACTCAAAAGTGGTTAGGCAACACTGAAGCTTTCTTT.

The chain recombines TRBV29-1 with TRBJ2-5; D remains ambiguous. Germline V gene data show CDR1 as SQVTM and CDR2 as ANQGSEA. The CDR3 consists of 11 residues. Trimming stripped 4 bases from V and 5 bases from J, with 8 bases between. CDR3 loop: CSVGPLETQYF. The DNA for the CDR3 is TGCAGCGTTGGTCCGCTCGAGACCCAGTACTTC.

The rearrangement links TRBV7-2 to TRBJ1-5, with D unresolved. The V gene lost 3 bases and the J gene lost 1 base, with 10 bases spanning the gap. The CDR3 totals 15 residues. Germline V gene lookup returns CDR1 SGHTA and CDR2 FQGNSA. The CDR3 bases are TGTGCCAGCAGCTTCGGCCCGGGGAGCAATCAGCCCCAGCATTTT. This sequence encodes CASSFGPGSNQPQHF.

The rearrangement joins TRBV7-9 to TRBJ2-1; D is undetermined. Trimming removed 1 base at V and 8 bases at J, with 12 bases between. Germline lookup yields CDR1 SEHNR and CDR2 FQNEAQ (reference sequence). The length of the CDR3 is 14 residues. The CDR3 sequence is CASSLVLVTDEQFF. The CDR3 nucleotides are TGTGCCAGCAGCTTAGTCCTAGTTACCGATGAGCAGTTCTTC. The full variable domain, completed using reference TRBV7-9 and TRBJ2-1, is DTGVSQNPRHKITKRGQNVTFRCDPISEHNRLYWYRQTLGQGPEFLTYFQNEAQLEKSRLLSDRFSAERPKGSFSTLEIQRTEQGDSAMYLCASSLVLVTDEQFFGPGTRLTVL.

This chain uses TRBV29-1 with TRBJ1-4; weak D call: TRBD1 (6 bases). Germline lookup yields CDR1 SQVTM and CDR2 ANQGSEA. This CDR3 has 12 residues. Between the trimmed V and J ends, which lost 5 bases and 4 bases, there was a span of 8 bases. CDR3 amino acids: CSVKGDNEKLFF. CDR3 DNA sequence: TGCAGCGTTAAGGGGGATAATGAAAAACTGTTTTTT.